This entry lists 6 T cell receptor beta chains sequenced from one sample in a study of blood T cell repertoires in COVID-19. The table came from immunoSEQ multiplex PCR; TCRdb's copy has only in-frame clones and leaves some out. This sample yields hundreds of thousands of clones, of which roughly 90% are seen a single time; 0.7% to 1% belongs to the top ten. Sample: peripheral blood. The source is a man between 18 and 35 years old with COVID-19, enrolled during active disease.

This chain connects TRBV11-2 to TRBJ1-4; 7 bases match TRBD1. V dropped 1 base and J dropped 4; count of bases not matched to a gene: 3. Germline lookup yields CDR1 SGHAT and CDR2 FQNNGV. This CDR3 is built from 15 residues. The CDR3 protein is CASSLGAGGNEKLFF. The CDR3 nucleotides are TGTGCCAGCAGCTTAGGGGCAGGGGGTAATGAAAAACTGTTTTTT.

This sequence joins TRBV5-1 and TRBJ2-7, with D hard to call. Germline V lookup: CDR1 SGHRS, CDR2 YFSETQ. Trimming left V 0 bases short and J 0 bases short, with 13 bases between. The CDR3 has 16 residues. CDR3 sequence reads: CASSLGSGGTSYEQYF. CDR3 nucleotides: TGCGCCAGCAGCTTGGGGTCCGGCGGTACCTCCTACGAGCAGTACTTC.

V gene TRBV7-9 combines with J gene TRBJ2-1; 10 bases fit TRBD2. V shed 0 bases and J 5 bases; nucleotides not matched to a gene: 7. Germline CDR1 reads SEHNR; CDR2 reads FQNEAQ (reference sequence). The CDR3 has 17 amino acids. DNA for the CDR3: TGTGCCAGCAGCTTAGCGCTGAGGACTAGCGGCCACAATGAGCAGTTCTTC. It yields the protein CASSLALRTSGHNEQFF.

The genes are TRBV4-2 and TRBJ2-3, with 10 bases identical to TRBD2. This CDR3 comprises 17 residues. CDR1 LGHNA and CDR2 YNFKEQ come from the germline V gene. V shed 1 base, J shed 2 bases, and the junction held 6 bases outside the gene matches. The CDR3 nucleotides read TGTGCCAGCAGCCAAGGCTCTAGCGGGGGTATCACAGATACGCAGTATTTT. Amino acids: CASSQGSSGGITDTQYF.

This rearrangement joins TRBV24-1 to TRBJ2-1; TRBD1 matches at 11 bases. With V trimmed by 4 bases and J by 9 bases, 10 bases remained unmatched. From germline, CDR1 is KGHDR and CDR2 SFDVKD. CDR3 length equals 16 residues. This CDR3 reads CATSDPGQGDIGEQFF. The CDR3 nucleotides are TGTGCCACCAGTGACCCGGGACAGGGGGATATTGGTGAGCAGTTCTTC.

The chain couples TRBV5-1 to TRBJ2-3; 7 nucleotides agree with TRBD2. The germline V gene encodes CDR1 SGHRS and CDR2 YFSETQ. J lost 3 bases, V lost 2 bases, and 9 bases had no gene match. The CDR3 is 16 residues long. CDR3 protein: CASSLSAGVTTDTQYF. CDR3 DNA sequence: TGCGCCAGCAGCTTATCGGCGGGAGTAACTACAGATACGCAGTATTTT.